Described below is a single TCR beta chain sequence and its context. Its target is unknown. CDR1 is SGHKS and CDR2 is YYEKEE in the germline V gene (reference sequence). The CDR3 has 16 residues. After removal of 0 bases from V and 2 bases from J, the junction contained 4 bases not matched to a gene. Some clones are missing from TCRdb's copy, which holds only in-frame ones; the method was immunoSEQ multiplex PCR. The top ten clones hold around 1.7% of a sample with roughly 2.1 million clones, roughly 91% of them seen once. These data originate in a study of shared clonotypes between healthy human individuals. At the level of the study: A donor's plate count was three for CD4 naive and three for CD4 memory; CD8 naive had two and CD8 memory one.

General study points: Donor scarcity curtailed the genetic and exposure-history diversity represented herein. In contrast to clonotypes shared by all four donors, non-shared clonotypes had lower generation probabilities. Generally, estimated richness proved larger in naive subsets than it did in memory subsets.

Naive CD8 cells were CD45RO-negative, positively selected for CCR7, excluding terminally differentiated effector memory CD45RA+ cells. The TCR was taken from a man aged 18 to 35 in good health. Some clones in this sample may be carry-over from other donors' samples. The sample consisted of naive CD8+ T cells from PBMCs. The chain links TRBV5-5 to TRBJ2-3; 9 nucleotides align to TRBD2. CDR3 residues: CASSLGLAAVTDTQYF. The CDR3 region has the DNA TGTGCCAGCAGCTTGGGACTAGCGGCGGTCACAGATACGCAGTATTTT. Based on the CDR3 plus reference TRBV5-5 and TRBJ2-3, the full variable domain is DAGVTQSPTHLIKTRGQQVTLRCSPISGHKSVSWYQQVLGQGPQFIFQYYEKEERGRGNFPDRFSARQFPNYSSELNVNALLLGDSALYLCASSLGLAAVTDTQYFGPGTRLTVL.